What follows are 32 T cell receptor beta chains derived from one specimen sequenced in a study of T-cell memory formation after mild COVID-19. One entry per CDR3 protein results from TCRdb running MiXCR on the 5' RACE reads. The sample shows fewer than 450,000 distinct CDR3 sequences, approximately 21% of them seen only once. What was sequenced was PBMCs or a T cell subset sorted from them (not recorded which). The origin of the receptors is an adult woman who had mild COVID-19 (a few samples of this study predate the infection). Cell type and time point are not known.

V and J are TRBV12-3 or TRBV12-4 and TRBJ1-1; weak D call: TRBD1 (5 bases). The CDR3 runs to 12 residues. With 3 bases removed from V and 11 bases from J, the gap between germline ends came to 13 bases. The CDR3, as DNA: TGTGCCAGCAGTTTGTCGGGGCCCGGGGCTTTCTTT. This encodes CASSLSGPGAFF.

This clonotype was detected many times. The rearrangement joins TRBV5-1 to TRBJ1-6; a weak D match, TRBD1 (5 bases). Looked up from germline, CDR1 is SGHRS and CDR2 is YFSETQ. The CDR3 length is 15 residues. V was shortened by 4 bases and J by 6 bases, with 14 bases between the two germline ends. Here the CDR3 reads CASSRGTGSNSPLHF. The CDR3 DNA reads TGCGCCAGCAGCAGAGGGACTGGCTCTAATTCACCCCTCCACTTT.

The CDR3 DNA is TGTGCCAGCAGTTTTGGGGGGTCACCCCTCCACTTT. It codes for CASSFGGSPLHF. This sequence joins TRBV12-3 or TRBV12-4 and TRBJ1-6, with a possible D match to TRBD1 (5 bases). Trimming cost V 3 bases and J 10 bases, with 7 bases left between them. The CDR3 loop spans 12 amino acids.

This clonotype was observed a few times. CDR3 in amino acids: CASSSWTSGKEQFF. In nucleotides, the CDR3 is TGCGCCAGCAGCTCCTGGACTAGCGGGAAGGAGCAGTTCTTC. The chain joins TRBV5-1 to TRBJ2-1, with 12 bases that match TRBD2. Germline V gene data show CDR1 as SGHRS and CDR2 as YFSETQ. The junction had 5 bases not matched to a gene; V was cut back by 3 bases and J by 10 bases. This CDR3 region has 14 residues. Complete variable domain (other parts from reference TRBV5-1 and TRBJ2-1): KAGVTQTPRYLIKTRGQQVTLSCSPISGHRSVSWYQQTPGQGLQFLFEYFSETQRNKGNFPGRFSGRQFSNSRSEMNVSTLELGDSALYLCASSSWTSGKEQFFGPGTRLTVL.

This clonotype was recorded a few times. V is TRBV7-6 and J is TRBJ2-3, with D possibly being TRBD1 (5 bases). CDR3 size: 13 residues. CDR1 and CDR2 from the germline V gene are SGHVS and FNYEAQ. V shed 5 bases and J shed 7 bases, with 13 bases lying between them. The CDR3 DNA reads TGTGCCAGCAGCCCGACAACAGGAAATACGCAGTATTTT. This translates into CASSPTTGNTQYF.

The V and J genes are TRBV2 and TRBJ2-4; D perhaps matches TRBD1 (6 bases). The CDR3 sequence is 13 residues long. Trimming took 4 bases from V and 4 from J, leaving 8 bases between them. The germline gives CDR1 SNHLY, CDR2 FYNNEI. The CDR3 region has the DNA TGTGCCAGCAGTGGGGACACTAAAAACATTCAGTACTTC. Translation: CASSGDTKNIQYF.

Only a few counts were recorded for this clonotype. J is TRBJ1-5 and V is TRBV12-3 or TRBV12-4, with 9 positions matching TRBD1. The CDR3 consists of 16 residues. Germline trimming cut 6 bases from V and 3 bases from J; bases unmatched to any gene: 9. DNA for the CDR3: TGTGCCAGCAGCCGACCGGGACAGGGCTCCAATCAGCCCCAGCATTTT. Amino acids: CASSRPGQGSNQPQHF.

This chain links TRBV11-3 with TRBJ2-3, with TRBD2 matching 9 bases. The CDR3 is 15 residues long. V dropped 5 bases and J dropped 5; count of bases not matched to a gene: 8. The germline V gene encodes CDR1 SGHNT and CDR2 YENEEA. The CDR3 DNA reads TGTGCCAGCAGCCCAATAGCGGGAGCTGTAGATACGCAGTATTTT. Protein sequence: CASSPIAGAVDTQYF.

This clonotype has more than one count but fewer than ten. This chain joins TRBV25-1 and TRBJ2-7; possible D gene TRBD2, 6 bases. Trimming cost V 3 bases and J 2 bases, with 11 bases left between them. This CDR3 is 14 amino acids long. The germline CDR1 and CDR2 sequences are MGHDK and SYGVNS. CDR3 protein: CASSDGGVTYEQYF. The CDR3 region has the DNA TGTGCCAGCAGTGATGGAGGGGTCACCTACGAGCAGTACTTC.

The rearrangement uses TRBV5-1 and TRBJ1-1; 10 bases align to TRBD1. The CDR3 contains 16 residues. The germline V gene has CDR1 SGHRS and CDR2 YFSETQ. J was trimmed by 3 bases and V by 4 bases; bases with no gene match: 9. The CDR3 region is CASSNKKGTGDTEAFF. The DNA of the CDR3 is TGCGCCAGCAGCAATAAAAAGGGGACAGGGGACACTGAAGCTTTCTTT.

This clonotype was seen more than once but under ten times. The V gene is TRBV6-5, the J gene TRBJ2-5, with 10 bases that match TRBD2. V was pared by 2 bases and J by 3 bases, with 15 bases of the junction left unmatched. The CDR3 runs to 19 residues. The germline gives CDR1 MNHEY, CDR2 SVGAGI. CDR3 residues: CASSYDPKLAGVGKETQYF. As DNA, the CDR3 is TGTGCCAGCAGTTACGACCCGAAGCTAGCGGGAGTAGGGAAAGAGACCCAGTACTTC.

A single count supports this clonotype. This chain uses TRBV7-2 with TRBJ1-2; D unclear. The germline V and J ends were trimmed by 7 bases and 4 bases, with 13 bases remaining between them. Germline V gene sequence: CDR1 SGHTA, CDR2 FQGNSA. The CDR3 runs to 13 residues. CDR3 sequence reads: CASTNLVGYGYTF. The CDR3 DNA is TGTGCCAGCACCAACTTGGTGGGCTATGGCTACACCTTC.

This clonotype was detected a few times. The chain combines TRBV18 with TRBJ2-5; D may be TRBD1 (5 bases). The germline V gene encodes CDR1 KGHSH and CDR2 LQKENI. The CDR3 totals 14 residues. Trimming left V 6 bases short and J 2 bases short, with 13 bases between. The CDR3 region is CASSGAAGQETQYF. CDR3 in DNA: TGTGCCAGCTCGGGCGCAGCAGGGCAAGAGACCCAGTACTTC. The whole variable domain, filled in from reference TRBV18 and TRBJ2-5, reads NAGVMQNPRHLVRRRGQEARLRCSPMKGHSHVYWYRQLPEEGLKFMVYLQKENIIDESGMPKERFSAEFPKEGPSILRIQQVVRGDSAAYFCASSGAAGQETQYFGPGTRLLVL.

This rearrangement joins TRBV15 to TRBJ1-1; possibly TRBD1 for D (6 bases). V was shortened by 4 bases and J by 4 bases, with 13 bases between the two germline ends. The CDR3 length is 14 residues. Germline V gives CDR1 LNHNV, CDR2 YYDKDF (reference sequence). The CDR3 spells CATSTYRDFTEAFF. DNA for the CDR3: TGTGCCACCAGCACCTACAGGGACTTCACTGAAGCTTTCTTT.

This clonotype has a handful of counts. The chain carries TRBV7-3 and TRBJ1-1; unclear D gene. There are 12 residues in the CDR3. V gave up 5 bases and J gave up 6 bases, with 10 bases separating them. The germline CDR1 and CDR2 sequences are SGHTA and FQGTGA. CDR3 sequence: CASSPDFSEAFF. The CDR3 DNA reads as TGTGCCAGCAGCCCGGACTTTTCTGAAGCTTTCTTT.

The chain combines TRBV2 with TRBJ2-1; maybe TRBD2 (5 bases). V was shortened by 7 bases and J by 1 base, with 8 bases between the two germline ends. CDR3 size: 13 residues. Germline CDR1 reads SNHLY; CDR2 reads FYNNEI. The CDR3 loop reads CASTRRSYNEQFF. The CDR3 DNA follows: TGTGCCAGCACGAGGAGGTCCTACAATGAGCAGTTCTTC. Supplemented by reference TRBV2 and TRBJ2-1, the full variable domain reads EPEVTQTPSHQVTQMGQEVILRCVPISNHLYFYWYRQILGQKVEFLVSFYNNEISEKSEIFDDQFSVERPDGSNFTLKIRSTKLEDSAMYFCASTRRSYNEQFFGPGTRLTVL.

This clonotype was seen a few times. The V and J genes are TRBV18 and TRBJ2-5, with D possibly called TRBD1 or TRBD2 (5 bases each). Per germline, CDR1 KGHSH and CDR2 LQKENI. The CDR3 extends over 13 amino acids. Trimming cost V 3 bases and J 4 bases, with 9 bases left between them. CDR3 DNA: TGTGCCAGCTCACCCCGGGACGGAGAGACCCAGTACTTC. Protein product: CASSPRDGETQYF.

This clonotype has more than one count but fewer than ten. This chain uses TRBV25-1 with TRBJ1-2; no clear D. This CDR3 contains 13 residues. The ends were cut back, 3 bases at V and 0 bases at J, with 5 bases in the middle. Germline V lookup: CDR1 MGHDK, CDR2 SYGVNS. The CDR3 coding sequence is TGTGCCAGCAGTGATCCAACTAACTATGGCTACACCTTC. This codes for CASSDPTNYGYTF.

This chain joins TRBV11-1 and TRBJ2-3; D perhaps matches TRBD2 (5 bases). V was pared by 2 bases and J by 2 bases, with 17 bases between. Germline loops: CDR1 SGHAT, CDR2 FQDESV (reference sequence). The CDR3 sequence is 17 residues long. Here the CDR3 reads CASSLHYSGPSTDTQYF. The CDR3 DNA sequence: TGTGCCAGCAGCTTACACTACAGCGGCCCATCCACAGATACGCAGTATTTT.

This clonotype was found a few times. This sequence joins TRBV5-1 and TRBJ1-5, with a tentative D call TRBD1 (6 bases). Trimming stripped 4 bases from V and 2 bases from J, with 31 bases between. Germline assignment: CDR1 SGHRS and CDR2 YFSETQ. The CDR3 is 21 amino acids. CDR3 protein: CASSNNSRGEAEGWRNQPQHF. DNA for the CDR3: TGCGCCAGCAGCAACAACAGTAGGGGGGAGGCTGAGGGTTGGCGCAATCAGCCCCAGCATTTT.

The J gene is TRBJ2-5, the V gene TRBV20-1, with D possibly being TRBD1 or TRBD2 (5 bases each). The length of the CDR3 is 18 residues. The V end was cut by 3 bases, the J end by 1 base, with 24 bases between. The germline V gene encodes CDR1 DFQATT and CDR2 SNEGSKA (reference sequence). The chain's CDR3 is CSARGTGLTGTFQETQYF. In nucleotides, the CDR3 is TGCAGTGCTAGGGGGACGGGGCTCACCGGGACGTTCCAAGAGACCCAGTACTTC.

This chain joins TRBV6-1 and TRBJ2-3; 7 bases are shared with TRBD1. Germline CDR1 is MNHNS and CDR2 is SASEGT. The V segment lost 6 bases and the J segment 0 bases; nucleotides outside the gene matches: 6. This CDR3 region has 15 residues. CDR3: CASRTRDSSTDTQYF. The CDR3 region has the DNA TGTGCCAGCAGGACCCGGGACAGTAGCACAGATACGCAGTATTTT.

This clonotype was counted only a few times. This rearrangement joins TRBV4-1 to TRBJ2-1, with D hard to call. Trimming removed 0 bases at V and 4 bases at J, with 10 bases between. The germline CDR1 and CDR2 sequences are MGHRA and YSYEKL. The CDR3 is 15 residues long. In DNA form, the CDR3 reads TGCGCCAGCAGCCAAGATTTCCCGAATTACAATGAGCAGTTCTTC. This translates into CASSQDFPNYNEQFF.

This clonotype has more than one count but fewer than ten. V gene TRBV5-1 combines with J gene TRBJ2-1, with 7 positions matching TRBD2. CDR3 length: 15 residues. V trimming: 4 bases; J trimming: 8 bases; junction bases outside the gene matches: 12. CDR1 is SGHRS, CDR2 YFSETQ, per germline. This CDR3 is CASSPQWEGSDEQFF. CDR3 DNA sequence: TGCGCCAGCAGCCCCCAATGGGAGGGTTCGGATGAGCAGTTCTTC.

J is TRBJ2-1 and V is TRBV7-9; TRBD1 matches 8 bases. The CDR3 has 14 residues. Germline CDR1 and CDR2: SEHNR and FQNEAQ (reference sequence). V was clipped by 5 bases and J by 9 bases; unmatched bases: 9. CDR3 sequence (DNA): TGTGCCAGCAGCCGACAGGGGAAAGGACCTGAGCAGTTCTTC. It translates to CASSRQGKGPEQFF.

This clonotype turned up a few times. This chain connects TRBV2 to TRBJ2-2; D is unresolved. Per germline, CDR1 SNHLY and CDR2 FYNNEI. The CDR3 has 12 amino acids. The V end was cut by 8 bases, the J end by 6 bases, with 10 bases between. The CDR3 DNA sequence: TGTGCCAGCCTGGCAGAGGCCGGGGAGCTGTTTTTT. Translation gives CASLAEAGELFF. Supplemented by reference TRBV2 and TRBJ2-2, the full variable domain reads EPEVTQTPSHQVTQMGQEVILRCVPISNHLYFYWYRQILGQKVEFLVSFYNNEISEKSEIFDDQFSVERPDGSNFTLKIRSTKLEDSAMYFCASLAEAGELFFGEGSRLTVL.

The J gene is TRBJ2-1, the V gene TRBV7-9; 10 bases align to TRBD1. Germline trimming cut 3 bases from V and 6 bases from J; bases unmatched to any gene: 2. CDR1 is SEHNR and CDR2 is FQNEAQ in the germline V gene (reference sequence). The CDR3 loop spans 14 amino acids. The CDR3 is CASSFGTGVNEQFF. CDR3 nucleotide sequence: TGTGCCAGCAGCTTTGGGACAGGGGTCAATGAGCAGTTCTTC.

This clonotype was observed many times. The CDR3 protein is CSASPAGARGVGELFF. In nucleotides, the CDR3 is TGCAGTGCCTCCCCGGCGGGTGCGCGGGGGGTTGGGGAGCTGTTTTTT. This rearrangement joins TRBV20-1 to TRBJ2-2; 8 bases are shared with TRBD2. The CDR3 sequence is 16 residues long. The ends lost 6 bases at V and 8 bases at J; junction bases unmatched: 17. Germline V gene sequence: CDR1 DFQATT, CDR2 SNEGSKA (reference sequence).

This clonotype has a handful of counts. The chain's CDR3 is CASSQSKYEQYF. CDR3 coding DNA: TGTGCCAGCAGCCAATCAAAGTACGAGCAGTACTTC. This sequence joins TRBV16 and TRBJ2-7; D not resolved. This CDR3 region has 12 residues. Looked up from germline, CDR1 is KGHSY and CDR2 is FQNENV. V shed 0 bases and J shed 4 bases, with 4 bases lying between them.

This chain's CDR3 is CASSSPEGVSTDTQYF. The DNA for the CDR3 is TGTGCCAGCAGCTCCCCCGAGGGGGTAAGCACAGATACGCAGTATTTT. V is TRBV7-2 and J is TRBJ2-3; tentative D call: TRBD1 (6 bases). Per germline, CDR1 SGHTA and CDR2 FQGNSA. CDR3 length: 16 amino acids. Deletions cut 4 bases from V and 0 bases from J, with 14 bases between.

This rearrangement joins TRBV20-1 to TRBJ1-2; D gene ambiguous. This CDR3 comprises 11 residues. Deletions cut 2 bases from V and 7 bases from J, with 8 bases between. Looked up from germline, CDR1 is DFQATT and CDR2 is SNEGSKA (reference sequence). The CDR3, as DNA: TGCAGTGCTAGACGGAGTGCTGGCTACACCTTC. Translating gives CSARRSAGYTF.

V usage is TRBV11-3 and J usage is TRBJ2-1; 8 bases are a match to TRBD2. J lost 4 bases, V lost 3 bases, and 2 bases had no gene match. Germline V gives CDR1 SGHNT, CDR2 YENEEA. The CDR3 length is 14 residues. As DNA, the CDR3 is TGTGCCAGCAGCTTCAAGCGGGGGTACAATGAGCAGTTCTTC. Its translation is CASSFKRGYNEQFF.